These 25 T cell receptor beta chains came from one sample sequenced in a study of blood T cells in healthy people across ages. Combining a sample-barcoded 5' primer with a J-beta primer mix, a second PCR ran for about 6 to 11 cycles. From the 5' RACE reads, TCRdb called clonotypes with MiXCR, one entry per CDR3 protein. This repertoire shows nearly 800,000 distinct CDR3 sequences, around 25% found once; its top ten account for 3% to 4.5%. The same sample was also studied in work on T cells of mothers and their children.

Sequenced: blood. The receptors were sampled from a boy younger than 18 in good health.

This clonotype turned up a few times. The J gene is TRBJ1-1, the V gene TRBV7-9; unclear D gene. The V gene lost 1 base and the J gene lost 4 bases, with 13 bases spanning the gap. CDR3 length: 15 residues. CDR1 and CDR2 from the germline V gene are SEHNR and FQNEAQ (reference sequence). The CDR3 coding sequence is TGTGCCAGCAGCTTAGATGAGGGAGGGCTCACTGAAGCTTTCTTT. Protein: CASSLDEGGLTEAFF.

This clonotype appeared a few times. The CDR3 is CASRGAETWGGYTF. CDR3 nucleotide sequence: TGTGCCAGCAGGGGGGCAGAGACCTGGGGGGGCTACACCTTC. J is TRBJ1-2 and V is TRBV28, with D possibly TRBD1 on 6 matching bases. The CDR3 totals 14 residues. Germline-derived CDR1 and CDR2 are MDHEN and SYDVKM. The V and J ends lost 6 bases and 8 bases respectively, with 19 bases between them.

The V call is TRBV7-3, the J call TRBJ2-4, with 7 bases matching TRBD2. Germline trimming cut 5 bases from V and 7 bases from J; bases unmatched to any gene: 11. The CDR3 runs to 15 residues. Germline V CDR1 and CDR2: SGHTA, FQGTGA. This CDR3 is CASSPMGGTGNIQYF. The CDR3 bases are TGTGCCAGCAGCCCCATGGGGGGGACGGGGAACATTCAGTACTTC.

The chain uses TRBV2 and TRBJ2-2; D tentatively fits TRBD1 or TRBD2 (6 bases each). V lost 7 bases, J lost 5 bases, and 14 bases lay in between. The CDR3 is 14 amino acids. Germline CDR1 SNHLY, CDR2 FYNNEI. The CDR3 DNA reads TGTGCCAGCAATCGGAAAGGGGGGACCGGGGAGCTGTTTTTT. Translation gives CASNRKGGTGELFF. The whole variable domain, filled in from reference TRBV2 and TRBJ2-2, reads EPEVTQTPSHQVTQMGQEVILRCVPISNHLYFYWYRQILGQKVEFLVSFYNNEISEKSEIFDDQFSVERPDGSNFTLKIRSTKLEDSAMYFCASNRKGGTGELFFGEGSRLTVL.

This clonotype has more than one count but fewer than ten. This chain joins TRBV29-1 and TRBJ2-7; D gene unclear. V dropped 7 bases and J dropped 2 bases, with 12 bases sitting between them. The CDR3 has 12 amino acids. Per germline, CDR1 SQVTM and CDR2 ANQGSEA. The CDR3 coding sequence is TGCAGCGCAACGACCAGTACCTACGAGCAGTACTTC. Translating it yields CSATTSTYEQYF.

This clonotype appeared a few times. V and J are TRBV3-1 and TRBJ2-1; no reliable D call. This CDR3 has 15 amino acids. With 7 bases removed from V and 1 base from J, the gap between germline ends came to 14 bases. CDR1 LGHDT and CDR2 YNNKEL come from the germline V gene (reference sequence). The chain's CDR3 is CASTRTVTSYNEQFF. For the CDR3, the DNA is TGTGCCAGCACCCGGACCGTGACGTCCTACAATGAGCAGTTCTTC.

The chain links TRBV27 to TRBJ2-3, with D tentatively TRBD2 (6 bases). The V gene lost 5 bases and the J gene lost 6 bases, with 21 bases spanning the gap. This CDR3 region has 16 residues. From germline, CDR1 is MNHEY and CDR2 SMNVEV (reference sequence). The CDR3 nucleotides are TGTGCCAGCAGTACCACCGGGACTTACCTAGGGGATACGCAGTATTTT. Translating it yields CASSTTGTYLGDTQYF.

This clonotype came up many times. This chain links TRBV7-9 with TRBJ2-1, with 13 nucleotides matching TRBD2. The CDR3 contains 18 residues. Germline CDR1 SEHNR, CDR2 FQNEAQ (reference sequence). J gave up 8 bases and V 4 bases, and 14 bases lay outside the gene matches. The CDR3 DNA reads TGTGCCAGCAGCTCCAGAATTACAACTAGCGGGAGGGCCGATGAGCAGTTCTTC. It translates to CASSSRITTSGRADEQFF.

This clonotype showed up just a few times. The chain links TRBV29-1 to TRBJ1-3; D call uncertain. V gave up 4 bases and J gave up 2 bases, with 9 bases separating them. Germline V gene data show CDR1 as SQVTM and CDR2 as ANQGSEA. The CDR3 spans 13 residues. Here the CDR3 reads CSVGLRPGNTIYF. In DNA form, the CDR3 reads TGCAGCGTTGGATTAAGACCTGGAAACACCATATATTTT.

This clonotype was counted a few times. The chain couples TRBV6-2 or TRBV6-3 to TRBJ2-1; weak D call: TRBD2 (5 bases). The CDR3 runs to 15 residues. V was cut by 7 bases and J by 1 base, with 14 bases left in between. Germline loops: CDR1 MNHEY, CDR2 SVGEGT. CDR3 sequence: CASTGKPGSYNEQFF. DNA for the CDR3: TGTGCCAGCACCGGGAAACCGGGGTCCTACAATGAGCAGTTCTTC.

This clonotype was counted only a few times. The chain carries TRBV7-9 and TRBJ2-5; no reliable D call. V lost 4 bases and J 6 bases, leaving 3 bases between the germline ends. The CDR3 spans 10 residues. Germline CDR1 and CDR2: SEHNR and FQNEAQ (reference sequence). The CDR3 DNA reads TGTGCCAGCAGCTACCAGACCCAGTACTTC. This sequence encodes CASSYQTQYF.

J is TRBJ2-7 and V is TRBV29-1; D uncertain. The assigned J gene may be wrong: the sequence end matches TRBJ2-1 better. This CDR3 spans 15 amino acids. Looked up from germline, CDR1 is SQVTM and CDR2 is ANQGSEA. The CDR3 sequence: CSVEDPTAAHNEQFF. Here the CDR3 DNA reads TGCAGCGTTGAAGATCCCACGGCCGCACACAATGAGCAGTTCTTC.

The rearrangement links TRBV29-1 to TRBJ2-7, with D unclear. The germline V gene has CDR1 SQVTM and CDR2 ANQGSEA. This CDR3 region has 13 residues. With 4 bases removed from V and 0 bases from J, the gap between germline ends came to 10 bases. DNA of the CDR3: TGCAGCGTTGTGCCAGCACCCTCCTACGAGCAGTACTTC. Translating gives CSVVPAPSYEQYF.

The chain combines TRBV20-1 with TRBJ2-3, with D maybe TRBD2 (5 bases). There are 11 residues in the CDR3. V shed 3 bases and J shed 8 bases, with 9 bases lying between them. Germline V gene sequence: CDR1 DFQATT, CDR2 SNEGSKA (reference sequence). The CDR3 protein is CSASEGATQYF. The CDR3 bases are TGCAGTGCTAGCGAGGGAGCTACGCAGTATTTT.

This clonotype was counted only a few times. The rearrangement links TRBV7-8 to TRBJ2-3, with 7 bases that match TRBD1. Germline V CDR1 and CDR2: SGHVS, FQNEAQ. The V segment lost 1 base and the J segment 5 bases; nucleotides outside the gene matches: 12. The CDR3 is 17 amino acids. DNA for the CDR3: TGTGCCAGCAGCTTAGGCGACACGTGGGACAGACGAGATACGCAGTATTTT. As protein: CASSLGDTWDRRDTQYF.

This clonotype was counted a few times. The CDR3 reads CAISPLAENTGELFF. CDR3 nucleotides: TGTGCCATCAGCCCGCTAGCTGAGAACACCGGGGAGCTGTTTTTT. The rearrangement links TRBV10-3 to TRBJ2-2, with D possibly matching TRBD2 (5 bases). The CDR3 extends over 15 amino acids. V was trimmed by 6 bases and J by 1 base, leaving 12 bases between them. CDR1 and CDR2 from the germline V gene are ENHRY and SYGVKD.

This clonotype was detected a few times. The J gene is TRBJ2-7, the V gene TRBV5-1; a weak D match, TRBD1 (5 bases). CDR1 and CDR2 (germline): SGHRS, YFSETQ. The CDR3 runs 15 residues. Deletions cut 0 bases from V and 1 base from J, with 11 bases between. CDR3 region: CASSLARANSYEQYF. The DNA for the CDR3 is TGCGCCAGCAGCTTGGCCAGGGCCAATTCCTACGAGCAGTACTTC.

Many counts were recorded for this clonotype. The CDR3 nucleotides read TGTGCCAGCAGCCATCCTAGCGGGGGGGCAAATGAGCAGTTCTTC. This encodes CASSHPSGGANEQFF. The V call is TRBV3-1, the J call TRBJ2-1; 12 bases agree with TRBD2. Germline V gene sequence: CDR1 LGHDT, CDR2 YNNKEL (reference sequence). The CDR3 sequence is 15 residues long. J was trimmed by 7 bases and V by 3 bases; bases with no gene match: 4.

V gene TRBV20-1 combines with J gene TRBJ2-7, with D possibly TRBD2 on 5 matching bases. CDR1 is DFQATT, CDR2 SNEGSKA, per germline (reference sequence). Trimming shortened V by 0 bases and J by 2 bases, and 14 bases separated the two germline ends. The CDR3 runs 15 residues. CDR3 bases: TGCAGTGCTAGAGATCTTGGTCGGGGTACCTACGAGCAGTACTTC. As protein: CSARDLGRGTYEQYF.

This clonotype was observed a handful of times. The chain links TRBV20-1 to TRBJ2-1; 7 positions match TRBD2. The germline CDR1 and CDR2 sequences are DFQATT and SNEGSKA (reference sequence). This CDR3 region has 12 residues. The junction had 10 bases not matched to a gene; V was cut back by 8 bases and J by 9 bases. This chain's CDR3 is CSSLGGVSEQFF. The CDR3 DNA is TGCAGTTCCCTGGGAGGGGTCAGTGAGCAGTTCTTC.

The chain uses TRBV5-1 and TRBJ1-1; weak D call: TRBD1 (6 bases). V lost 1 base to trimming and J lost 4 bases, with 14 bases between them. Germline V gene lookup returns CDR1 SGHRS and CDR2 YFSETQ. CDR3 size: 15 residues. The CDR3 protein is CASSLHHRDITEAFF. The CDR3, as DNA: TGCGCCAGCAGCTTGCACCACAGGGATATCACTGAAGCTTTCTTT.

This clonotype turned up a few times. The CDR3 protein is CASSLGPSAGYTF. The CDR3 DNA sequence: TGTGCCAGCAGCTTAGGGCCGTCAGCCGGCTACACCTTC. V and J are TRBV7-3 and TRBJ1-2; D not resolved. V was pared by 2 bases and J by 8 bases, with 12 bases between. CDR1 and CDR2 from the germline V gene are SGHTA and FQGTGA. This CDR3 has 13 amino acids.

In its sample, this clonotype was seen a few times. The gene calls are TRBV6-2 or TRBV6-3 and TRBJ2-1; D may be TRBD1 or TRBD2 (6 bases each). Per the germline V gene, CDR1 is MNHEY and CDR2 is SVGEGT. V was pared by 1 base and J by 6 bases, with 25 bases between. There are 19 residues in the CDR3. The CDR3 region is CASSYWRGITGPLGNEQFF. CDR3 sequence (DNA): TGTGCCAGCAGTTACTGGAGGGGGATAACCGGGCCCCTGGGCAATGAGCAGTTCTTC.

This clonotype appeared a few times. In DNA, the CDR3 is TGCGCCAGCAGCCAACCAGACGACTACAATGAGCAGTTCTTC. Its protein product is CASSQPDDYNEQFF. This chain connects TRBV4-1 to TRBJ2-1, with D unresolved. Trimming took 2 bases from V and 3 from J, leaving 8 bases between them. CDR1 and CDR2 from the germline V gene are MGHRA and YSYEKL. This CDR3 contains 14 residues.

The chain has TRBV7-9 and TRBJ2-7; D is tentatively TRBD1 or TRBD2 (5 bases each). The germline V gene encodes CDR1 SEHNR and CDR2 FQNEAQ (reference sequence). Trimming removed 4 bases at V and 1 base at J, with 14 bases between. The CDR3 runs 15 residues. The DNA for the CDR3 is TGTGCCAGCAGCTATGAAGGGACGGGATCCTACGAGCAGTACTTC. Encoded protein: CASSYEGTGSYEQYF.